These 3 T cell receptor beta chains came from one sample sequenced in a study of blood T cell repertoires in COVID-19. The repertoire was sequenced with immunoSEQ multiplex PCR; TCRdb's copy has only in-frame clones and lacks some. The repertoire consists of under 200,000 clones, with around 86% occurring once and the leading ten covering about 0.6%. Sample: peripheral blood. These receptors were obtained from a man aged 55 to 69 with COVID-19, enrolled during active disease.

The DNA of the CDR3 is TGTGCCAGTAGTGTTATCCCTGGAAACACCATATATTTT. Its translation is CASSVIPGNTIYF. The rearrangement uses TRBV19 and TRBJ1-3; no reliable D call. Germline lookup yields CDR1 LNHDA and CDR2 SQIVND (reference sequence). The CDR3 totals 13 residues. V gave up 5 bases and J gave up 2 bases, with 7 bases separating them.

V gene TRBV5-1 combines with J gene TRBJ2-7; the match to TRBD1 covers 7 bases. CDR3 length equals 16 residues. Germline V lookup: CDR1 SGHRS, CDR2 YFSETQ. V shed 4 bases, J shed 0 bases, and the junction held 10 bases outside the gene matches. The CDR3, as DNA: TGCGCCAGCAGCCCCGCTTGGACAGGAATCTCCTACGAGCAGTACTTC. Translating it yields CASSPAWTGISYEQYF.

The rearrangement links TRBV7-3 to TRBJ1-1; possible D gene TRBD1, 6 bases. Germline V lookup: CDR1 SGHTA, CDR2 FQGTGA. Trimming removed 4 bases at V and 1 base at J, with 16 bases between. This CDR3 has 16 amino acids. CDR3 amino acids: CASSSSDGQKNTEAFF. CDR3 DNA sequence: TGTGCCAGCAGCTCGTCCGACGGACAGAAGAACACTGAAGCTTTCTTT. Combining the CDR3 with reference TRBV7-3 and TRBJ1-1 gives the whole variable domain GAGVSQTPSNKVTEKGKYVELRCDPISGHTALYWYRQSLGQGPEFLIYFQGTGAADDSGLPNDRFFAVRPEGSVSTLKIQRTERGDSAVYLCASSSSDGQKNTEAFFGQGTRLTVV.